Listed below are T cell receptor beta chains from one sample, sequenced in a study of spatial heterogeneity in lung cancer. TCRdb re-derived calls from the 5' RACE reads in MiXCR, one entry per CDR3 protein. The sample has more than 9,000 distinct CDR3 sequences, 6.1% seen once. The specimen was normal lung tissue next to the tumor, collected at surgery. The receptors shown here come from a male donor with early-stage non-small cell lung cancer. Both conserved end residues are part of each CDR3. The D gene is left open where the match is weak. Rows may omit the clone size; those that give it use once, few, many or a size class.

j_call: TRBJ2-5; clone_size: -; v_call: TRBV7-2; d_call: TRBD1; cdr3_aa: CASSHDRAATQYF
j_call: TRBJ2-2; clone_size: many; v_call: TRBV30; d_call: -; cdr3_aa: CAWSVLGELFF
j_call: TRBJ2-4; clone_size: -; v_call: TRBV19; d_call: -; cdr3_aa: CASSMFNNRAKNIQYF
j_call: TRBJ1-5; clone_size: medium-sized; v_call: TRBV7-2; d_call: -; cdr3_aa: CASSPGDNSNQPQHF
j_call: TRBJ2-2; clone_size: many; v_call: TRBV5-1; d_call: TRBD2; cdr3_aa: CASSLSRGRSGELFF
j_call: TRBJ1-6; clone_size: many; v_call: TRBV7-9; d_call: -; cdr3_aa: CASSLSRGGSPLHF
j_call: TRBJ2-2; clone_size: many; v_call: TRBV5-1; d_call: -; cdr3_aa: CASSEDSLGELFF
j_call: TRBJ1-3; clone_size: medium-sized; v_call: TRBV4-2; d_call: -; cdr3_aa: CASSQDGPRAGNTIYF
j_call: TRBJ1-1; clone_size: few; v_call: TRBV7-2; d_call: -; cdr3_aa: CASSFSSNMNTEAFF
j_call: TRBJ2-5; clone_size: few; v_call: TRBV7-2; d_call: TRBD2; cdr3_aa: CASSPIAGWAETQYF
j_call: TRBJ2-1; clone_size: many; v_call: TRBV20-1; d_call: -; cdr3_aa: CSARDLGGVSNEQFF
j_call: TRBJ1-5; clone_size: many; v_call: TRBV12-3/TRBV12-4; d_call: -; cdr3_aa: CASSLGLGAGNQPQHF
j_call: TRBJ1-1; clone_size: many; v_call: TRBV7-9; d_call: -; cdr3_aa: CASSSPGQGLAEAFF
j_call: TRBJ2-2; clone_size: -; v_call: TRBV5-1; d_call: -; cdr3_aa: CASSLEGATTNTGELFF
j_call: TRBJ2-1; clone_size: many; v_call: TRBV7-2; d_call: TRBD2; cdr3_aa: CASLRASGEGEQFF
j_call: TRBJ1-2; clone_size: many; v_call: TRBV2; d_call: -; cdr3_aa: CASSLQGYTF
j_call: TRBJ1-5; clone_size: many; v_call: TRBV7-2; d_call: TRBD1; cdr3_aa: CASSPRTGGFQPQHF
j_call: TRBJ2-5; clone_size: many; v_call: TRBV14; d_call: TRBD1; cdr3_aa: CASKGQGPTFQETQYF
j_call: TRBJ2-4; clone_size: many; v_call: TRBV28; d_call: -; cdr3_aa: CASSLQGYIQYF
j_call: TRBJ2-1; clone_size: many; v_call: TRBV10-3; d_call: -; cdr3_aa: CAIRLDQGRNNEQFF
j_call: TRBJ1-3; clone_size: many; v_call: TRBV5-4; d_call: -; cdr3_aa: CASSFGRAGNTIYF
j_call: TRBJ2-1; clone_size: many; v_call: TRBV28; d_call: TRBD2; cdr3_aa: CASRTGAGGPHNEQFF
j_call: TRBJ2-7; clone_size: many; v_call: TRBV6-5; d_call: -; cdr3_aa: CASSYSLRGDYEQYF
j_call: TRBJ2-1; clone_size: many; v_call: TRBV7-9; d_call: -; cdr3_aa: CASSLEGRGGFF
j_call: TRBJ2-2; clone_size: many; v_call: TRBV27; d_call: TRBD2; cdr3_aa: CASSSLGSGGATGELFF
j_call: TRBJ1-2; clone_size: many; v_call: TRBV19; d_call: -; cdr3_aa: CASSIVGSRYGYTF
j_call: TRBJ1-6; clone_size: many; v_call: TRBV12-3/TRBV12-4; d_call: -; cdr3_aa: CASTSGGERSPLHF
j_call: TRBJ2-5; clone_size: many; v_call: TRBV7-9; d_call: -; cdr3_aa: CASSLSTGAQETQYF
j_call: TRBJ2-2; clone_size: -; v_call: TRBV20-1; d_call: -; cdr3_aa: CSASGLAGTGELFF
j_call: TRBJ2-1; clone_size: -; v_call: TRBV12-3/TRBV12-4; d_call: -; cdr3_aa: CASSSRAESRNEQFF
j_call: TRBJ2-4; clone_size: many; v_call: TRBV28; d_call: -; cdr3_aa: CASSFAPDKNIQYF
j_call: TRBJ2-3; clone_size: many; v_call: TRBV5-1; d_call: -; cdr3_aa: CASSLDRSTDTQYF
j_call: TRBJ2-7; clone_size: many; v_call: TRBV14; d_call: -; cdr3_aa: CASSPYGSVGTYEQYF
j_call: TRBJ2-5; clone_size: many; v_call: TRBV7-2; d_call: -; cdr3_aa: CASSPEGPGETQYF
j_call: TRBJ2-6; clone_size: medium-sized; v_call: TRBV7-6; d_call: -; cdr3_aa: CASSPNSGANVLTF
j_call: TRBJ1-2; clone_size: many; v_call: TRBV7-2; d_call: -; cdr3_aa: CASSSGWAYGYTF
j_call: TRBJ2-5; clone_size: many; v_call: TRBV7-2; d_call: TRBD2; cdr3_aa: CASSLGGGDGETQYF
j_call: TRBJ1-4; clone_size: many; v_call: TRBV3-1; d_call: -; cdr3_aa: CASSPITGEVNEKLFF
j_call: TRBJ2-7; clone_size: many; v_call: TRBV10-1; d_call: TRBD1; cdr3_aa: CASSDRNEQYF
j_call: TRBJ2-3; clone_size: -; v_call: TRBV5-5; d_call: TRBD1; cdr3_aa: CASSLGTGTTDTQYF
j_call: TRBJ2-5; clone_size: many; v_call: TRBV6-2/TRBV6-3; d_call: TRBD2; cdr3_aa: CASSQRRTSAQETQYF